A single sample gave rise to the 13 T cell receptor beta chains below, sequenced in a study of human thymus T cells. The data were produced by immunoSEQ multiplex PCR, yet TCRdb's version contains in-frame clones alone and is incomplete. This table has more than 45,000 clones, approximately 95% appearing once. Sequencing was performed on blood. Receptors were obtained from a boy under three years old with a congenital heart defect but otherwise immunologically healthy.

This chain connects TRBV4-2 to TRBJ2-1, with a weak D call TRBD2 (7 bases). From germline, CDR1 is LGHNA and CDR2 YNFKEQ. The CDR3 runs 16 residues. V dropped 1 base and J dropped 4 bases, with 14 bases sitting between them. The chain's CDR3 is CASSQGGGDGYNEQFF. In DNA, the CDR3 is TGTGCCAGCAGCCAAGGAGGGGGGGATGGGTACAATGAGCAGTTCTTC.

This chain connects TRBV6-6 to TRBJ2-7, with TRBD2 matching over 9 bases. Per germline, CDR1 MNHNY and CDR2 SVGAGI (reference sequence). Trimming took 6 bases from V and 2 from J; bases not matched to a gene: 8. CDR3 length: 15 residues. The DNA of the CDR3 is TGTGCCAGCAGCCCCACCCGCGGGGGGGCCTACGAGCAGTACTTC. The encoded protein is CASSPTRGGAYEQYF.

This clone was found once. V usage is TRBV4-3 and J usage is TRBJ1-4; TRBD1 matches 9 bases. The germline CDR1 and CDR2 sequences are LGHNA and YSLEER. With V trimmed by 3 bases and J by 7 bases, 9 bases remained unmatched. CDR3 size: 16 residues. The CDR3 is CASSQNIPGQGEKLFF. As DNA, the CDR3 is TGCGCCAGCAGCCAGAATATCCCGGGACAGGGTGAAAAACTGTTTTTT.

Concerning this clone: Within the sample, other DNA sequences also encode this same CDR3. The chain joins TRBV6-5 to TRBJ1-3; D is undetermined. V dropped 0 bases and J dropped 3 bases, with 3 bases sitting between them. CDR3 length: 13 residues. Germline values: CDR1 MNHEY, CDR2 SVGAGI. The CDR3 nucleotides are TGTGCCAGCAGTTACTCGAATGGAAACACCATATATTTT. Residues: CASSYSNGNTIYF.

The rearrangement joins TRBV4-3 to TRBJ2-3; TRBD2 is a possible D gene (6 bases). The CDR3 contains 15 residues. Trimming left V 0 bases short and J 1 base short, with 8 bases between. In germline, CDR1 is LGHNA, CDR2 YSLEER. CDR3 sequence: CASSQEAGRTDTQYF. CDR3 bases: TGCGCCAGCAGCCAAGAGGCGGGGCGCACAGATACGCAGTATTTT.

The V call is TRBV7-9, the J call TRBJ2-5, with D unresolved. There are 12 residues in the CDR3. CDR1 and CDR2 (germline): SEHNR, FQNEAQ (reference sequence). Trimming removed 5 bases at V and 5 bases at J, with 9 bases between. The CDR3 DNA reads TGTGCCAGCAGCCTCTTCAAGGAGACCCAGTACTTC. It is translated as CASSLFKETQYF.

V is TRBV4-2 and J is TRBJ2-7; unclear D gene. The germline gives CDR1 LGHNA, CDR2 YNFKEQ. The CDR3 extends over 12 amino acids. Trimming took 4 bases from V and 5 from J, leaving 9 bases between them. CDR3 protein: CASSPQADEQYF. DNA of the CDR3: TGTGCCAGCAGCCCCCAGGCCGACGAGCAGTACTTC.

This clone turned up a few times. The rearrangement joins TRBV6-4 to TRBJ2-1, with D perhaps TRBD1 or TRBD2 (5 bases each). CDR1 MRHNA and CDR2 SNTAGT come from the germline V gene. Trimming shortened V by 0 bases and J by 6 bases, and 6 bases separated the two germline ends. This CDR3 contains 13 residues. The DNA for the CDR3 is TGTGCCAGCAGTGACTCGGGGGTCAATGAGCAGTTCTTC. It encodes CASSDSGVNEQFF.

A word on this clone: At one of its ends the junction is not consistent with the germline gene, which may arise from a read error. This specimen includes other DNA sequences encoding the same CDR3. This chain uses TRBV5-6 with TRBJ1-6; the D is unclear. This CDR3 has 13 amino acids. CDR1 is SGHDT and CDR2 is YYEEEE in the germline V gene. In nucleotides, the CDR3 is TGTGCCAGTAGCTTTCCGTCGGGTTCACCCCTCCACTTT. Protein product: CASSFPSGSPLHF.

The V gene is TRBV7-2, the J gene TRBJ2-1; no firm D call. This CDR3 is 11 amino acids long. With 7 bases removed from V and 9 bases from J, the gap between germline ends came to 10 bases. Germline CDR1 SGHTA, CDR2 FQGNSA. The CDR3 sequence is CASITFAEQFF. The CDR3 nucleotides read TGTGCCAGCATTACGTTTGCTGAGCAGTTCTTC.

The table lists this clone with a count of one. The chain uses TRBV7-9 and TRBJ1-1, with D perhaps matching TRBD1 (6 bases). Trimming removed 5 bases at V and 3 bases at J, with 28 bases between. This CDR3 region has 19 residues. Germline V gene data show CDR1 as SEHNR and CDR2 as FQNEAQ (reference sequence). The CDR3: CASSPPLRTVGTGDTEAFF. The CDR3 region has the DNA TGTGCCAGCAGCCCCCCACTTCGGACAGTCGGTACCGGGGACACTGAAGCTTTCTTT.

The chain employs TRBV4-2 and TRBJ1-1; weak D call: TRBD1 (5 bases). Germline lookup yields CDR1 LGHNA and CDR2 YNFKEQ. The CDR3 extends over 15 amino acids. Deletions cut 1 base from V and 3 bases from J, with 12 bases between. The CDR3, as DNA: TGTGCCAGCAGCCAAGGTTCAGGGCGGGACACTGAAGCTTTCTTT. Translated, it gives CASSQGSGRDTEAFF.

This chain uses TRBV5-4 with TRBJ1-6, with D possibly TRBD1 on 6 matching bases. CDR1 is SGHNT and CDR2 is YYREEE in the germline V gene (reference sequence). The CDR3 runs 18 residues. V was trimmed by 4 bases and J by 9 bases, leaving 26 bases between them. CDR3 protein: CASSPTTKTGSGGSPLHF. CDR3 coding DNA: TGTGCCAGCAGCCCGACCACTAAAACAGGGAGTGGGGGTTCACCCCTCCACTTT.